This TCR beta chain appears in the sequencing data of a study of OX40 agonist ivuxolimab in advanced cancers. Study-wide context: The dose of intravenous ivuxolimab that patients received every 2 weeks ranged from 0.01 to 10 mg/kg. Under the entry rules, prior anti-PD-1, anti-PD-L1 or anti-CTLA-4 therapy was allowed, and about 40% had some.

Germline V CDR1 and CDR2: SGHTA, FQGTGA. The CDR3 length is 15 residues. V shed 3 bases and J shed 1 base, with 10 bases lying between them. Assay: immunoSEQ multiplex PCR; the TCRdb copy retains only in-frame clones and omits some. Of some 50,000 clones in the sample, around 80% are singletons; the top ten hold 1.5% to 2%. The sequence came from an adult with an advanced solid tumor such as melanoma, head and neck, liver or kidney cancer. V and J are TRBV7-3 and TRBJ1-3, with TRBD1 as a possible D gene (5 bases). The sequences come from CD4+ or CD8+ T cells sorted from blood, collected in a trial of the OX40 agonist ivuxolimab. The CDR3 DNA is TGTGCCAGCAGCTTTACCCAGGGTTCTGGAAACACCATATATTTT. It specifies CASSFTQGSGNTIYF.